This entry describes one TCR beta chain. Its specificity is unknown. The authors amplified TCR beta CDR3 regions from RNA transcripts. HTBI primers were employed in first-round RT-PCR, then a second-round multiplex PCR followed. TCRdb used MiXCR to reprocess the multiplex PCR reads, holding one entry per CDR3 protein. The sample includes roughly 350,000 distinct CDR3 sequences, roughly a sixth of them seen just once. Trimming stripped 4 bases from V and 1 base from J, with 11 bases between. The germline V gene has CDR1 KGHSH and CDR2 LQKENI. The CDR3 is made up of 14 amino acids. This sample was included in a study of Graves' ophthalmopathy and Graves' hyperthyroidism. Study outcomes and limitations: For separating ophthalmopathy from stable hyperthyroidism, a 13-signature model gave 85% to 90% sensitivity and roughly 83% specificity.

This TCR was sampled from an adult woman with stable Graves' hyperthyroidism. The V call is TRBV18, the J call TRBJ2-7; weak D call: TRBD2 (6 bases). Sequenced sample: peripheral blood. This chain's CDR3 is CASSRRGFSYEQYF. CDR3 DNA: TGTGCCAGCTCACGGAGGGGTTTTTCCTACGAGCAGTACTTC. Filled out from reference TRBV18 and TRBJ2-7, the complete variable domain reads NAGVMQNPRHLVRRRGQEARLRCSPMKGHSHVYWYRQLPEEGLKFMVYLQKENIIDESGMPKERFSAEFPKEGPSILRIQQVVRGDSAAYFCASSRRGFSYEQYFGPGTRLTVT.